The clone carrying this T cell receptor beta chain has ten or more counts. Its antigen is unknown. The data were obtained in a study of Graves' ophthalmopathy and Graves' hyperthyroidism. Amplified material comprised TCR beta CDR3 regions derived from RNA transcripts. After a first-round RT-PCR with HTBI primers, a second-round multiplex PCR was run. A single record per CDR3 protein comes from TCRdb applying MiXCR to the multiplex PCR reads. There are some 210,000 distinct CDR3 sequences in the sample; about 32% occur only once, and about 9.1% lies in the top ten. Germline CDR1 reads MNHNS; CDR2 reads SASEGT. Trimming cost V 2 bases and J 6 bases, with 8 bases left between them. The CDR3 runs 13 residues. Donors with ophthalmopathy: moderate-to-severe activity, CAS ≥3, NOSPECS ≥4, duration under 3 months. Other autoimmune disease, uncontrolled infection, pregnancy and lactation led to exclusion. It was from 10 ml of fresh peripheral blood that the PBMCs came.

Study-wide findings and caveats: The majority of expanded thyroid clonotypes above 0.001 frequency also occurred in blood.

The J gene is TRBJ1-5, the V gene TRBV6-1; a weak D match, TRBD1 (5 bases). Sample: peripheral blood. This clonotype was obtained from a man aged 45-60 years with Graves' ophthalmopathy. CDR3 sequence reads: CASSEWGPQPQHF. CDR3 DNA sequence: TGTGCCAGCAGTGAATGGGGACCTCAGCCCCAGCATTTT.